A selection of T cell receptor beta chains follows, all from one sample in a study of blood T cells in healthy people across ages. MiXCR, applied by TCRdb to the 5' RACE reads, yields one record per CDR3 protein. This sample yields about 640,000 distinct CDR3 sequences, of which about 30% are seen a single time; approximately 14% belongs to the top ten. The sequenced material came from blood. These receptors were collected from an elderly woman in good health. Both conserved end residues are trimmed from each CDR3. Each record gives: V gene, D gene, CDR3 protein. A D gene is named only where the DNA matches it firmly.

v_gene: TRBV19; d_gene: NA; CDR3aa: ASTLTLSYNEQF
v_gene: TRBV20-1; d_gene: TRBD1; CDR3aa: SARPRDRVDSPLH
v_gene: TRBV20-1; d_gene: NA; CDR3aa: SAQDSTDTQY
v_gene: TRBV20-1; d_gene: NA; CDR3aa: SPLRGQSNNEQF
v_gene: TRBV5-1; d_gene: TRBD2; CDR3aa: ASNPSGGVSYEQY
v_gene: TRBV30; d_gene: TRBD1; CDR3aa: ALTGTNEKLF
v_gene: TRBV12-3/TRBV12-4; d_gene: NA; CDR3aa: ASSFKAEAF
v_gene: TRBV2; d_gene: NA; CDR3aa: ASSEETSRANSPLH
v_gene: TRBV12-3/TRBV12-4; d_gene: NA; CDR3aa: ASSLEQDTEAF
v_gene: TRBV20-1; d_gene: TRBD1; CDR3aa: SARALGQGGYGYT
v_gene: TRBV2; d_gene: TRBD1; CDR3aa: ASSVPGQGNEKLF
v_gene: TRBV7-3; d_gene: NA; CDR3aa: ASSTTSGDTQC
v_gene: TRBV5-6; d_gene: NA; CDR3aa: ASSDKQGGYDEKLF
v_gene: TRBV7-9; d_gene: TRBD1; CDR3aa: ASSQGPGGYNEQF
v_gene: TRBV27; d_gene: TRBD1; CDR3aa: ASSPGQGARGEQF
v_gene: TRBV4-3; d_gene: NA; CDR3aa: ASSQVGGARGYT
v_gene: TRBV7-2; d_gene: NA; CDR3aa: ASSLGRGNEQY
v_gene: TRBV25-1; d_gene: TRBD1; CDR3aa: ATGPIDRAYYSNQPQH
v_gene: TRBV30; d_gene: NA; CDR3aa: AWRKGNTEAF